This T cell receptor beta chain was identified in a study of blood T cell repertoires in COVID-19. At the level of the study: Samples representing acute and convalescent COVID-19 were sourced from the United States, Italy and Spain.

Original processing methods: Amplified reference gene primers provided the basis for estimating nucleated cell counts. Sequencing was performed with immunoSEQ multiplex PCR; in TCRdb, only in-frame clones are kept and a portion is missing. The V and J calls and the clone size are those of that table, but D and trimming were determined from the DNA. The table lists about 58,000 clones, more than 85% of them singletons, with 7.5% to 9.5% in the top ten. This TCR derives from a woman in her 70s with active COVID-19. Sequencing used peripheral blood.

CDR3 sequence reads: CASGWGPGQGTDTQYF. DNA of the CDR3: TGTGCCAGCGGCTGGGGACCGGGACAGGGGACAGATACGCAGTATTTT. The chain is built from TRBV3-1 (or the pseudogene TRBV3-2) and TRBJ2-3; the match to TRBD1 covers 10 bases. The J segment lost 3 bases and the V segment lost 8 bases, leaving 11 bases of the junction unmatched. CDR1 and CDR2 (germline): LGHDT, YNNKEL (reference sequence). The CDR3 extends over 16 amino acids.